This T cell receptor (beta chain) stems from a study of identical twins. Points from the study as a whole: Recombination models fit unrelated individuals' TCR alpha sharing but underestimated twins'. Excess sharing by twins proved weaker in beta out-of-frame sequences.

Every one of the donors was a healthy Caucasian. One entry per CDR3 protein, called by TCRdb with MiXCR from the 5' RACE reads. This repertoire shows under 350,000 distinct CDR3 sequences, 9.5% found once; its top ten account for under 7.5%. Germline CDR1 and CDR2: SGDLS and YYNGEE. V lost 2 bases and J lost 4; bases outside the gene matches: 2. There are 15 residues in the CDR3. This clonotype showed up just a few times. Antigen: not known. This sample was shared with a second study, whose subject was yellow fever vaccine responses in identical twins.

Sequencing was done on a sample of CD8+ T cells sorted from blood. The TCR was taken from a woman younger than 30 in good health. V gene TRBV9 combines with J gene TRBJ2-1; 11 bases map to TRBD2. CDR3 sequence: CASSVSGGGYNEQFF. CDR3 nucleotide sequence: TGTGCCAGCAGCGTTAGCGGGGGGGGATACAATGAGCAGTTCTTC.